A single sample is the source of the 10 T cell receptor beta chains below, sequenced in a study of CD8 T cells in Susac syndrome. RNA totalling about 0.5 to 1 ug underwent reverse transcription with random hexamers. TCRdb itself ran the immunoSEQ multiplex PCR reads through MiXCR, one entry per CDR3 protein. The sample has about 210,000 distinct CDR3 sequences, 95% seen once. Specimen: CD4+ T cells from PBMCs. These receptors originate from a human donor with multiple sclerosis.

This clonotype was seen only once. This chain connects TRBV7-9 to TRBJ1-2; D gene ambiguous. The CDR3 runs 13 residues. V shed 5 bases and J shed 8 bases, with 15 bases lying between them. Germline V gene sequence: CDR1 SEHNR, CDR2 FQNEAQ (reference sequence). The CDR3 coding sequence is TGTGCCAGCAGCCCCGTATGGCTTGAGGGCTACACCTTC. Its translation: CASSPVWLEGYTF.

The V call is TRBV20-1, the J call TRBJ2-7; TRBD2 matches at 10 bases. Per germline, CDR1 DFQATT and CDR2 SNEGSKA (reference sequence). V was clipped by 0 bases and J by 3 bases; unmatched bases: 5. The CDR3 loop spans 15 amino acids. For the CDR3, the DNA is TGCAGTGCTAGAGATTTCCCTAGCGGGAGCTACGAGCAGTACTTC. As protein: CSARDFPSGSYEQYF.

The chain joins TRBV6-1 to TRBJ2-1; D might be TRBD2 (5 bases). Trimming stripped 7 bases from V and 9 bases from J, with 31 bases between. This CDR3 has 18 residues. CDR1 is MNHNS and CDR2 is SASEGT in the germline V gene. This chain's CDR3 is CASTQWTDWSQPFGEQFF. DNA for the CDR3: TGTGCCAGCACCCAATGGACGGACTGGAGTCAACCCTTTGGTGAGCAGTTCTTC.

The chain employs TRBV29-1 and TRBJ1-1; D unclear. The CDR3 totals 12 residues. Trimming stripped 4 bases from V and 2 bases from J, with 8 bases between. Germline assignment: CDR1 SQVTM and CDR2 ANQGSEA. The CDR3 bases are TGCAGCGTTGGCCCTGGTAACACTGAAGCTTTCTTT. Its translation: CSVGPGNTEAFF.

The chain has TRBV15 and TRBJ2-3, with 7 bases lining up with TRBD2. This CDR3 region has 15 residues. Germline assignment: CDR1 LNHNV and CDR2 YYDKDF (reference sequence). V lost 8 bases, J lost 0 bases, and 8 bases stayed unmatched. The CDR3 DNA reads as TGTGCCACCGGGAGGGGCGATCGCAGCACAGATACGCAGTATTTT. It is translated as CATGRGDRSTDTQYF.

This clonotype has just one count. The J gene is TRBJ1-5, the V gene TRBV2; a weak D match, TRBD1 (5 bases). The CDR3 is 13 residues long. V was clipped by 10 bases and J by 3 bases, with 13 bases between them. The germline CDR1 and CDR2 sequences are SNHLY and FYNNEI. The CDR3 coding sequence is TGTGCCACCCAAAAGGGGAACAATCAGCCCCAGCATTTT. Translating it yields CATQKGNNQPQHF.

The V call is TRBV12-3 or TRBV12-4, the J call TRBJ1-6, with D uncertain. The V gene lost 3 bases and the J gene lost 8 bases, with 11 bases spanning the gap. The CDR3 length is 14 residues. CDR3 in DNA: TGTGCCAGCAGTTTGACCGACAAGGATTCACCCCTCCACTTT. Residues: CASSLTDKDSPLHF.

This clonotype was detected only once. The chain has TRBV20-1 and TRBJ2-3, with TRBD2 matching 7 bases. Germline assignment: CDR1 DFQATT and CDR2 SNEGSKA (reference sequence). The CDR3 is made up of 15 amino acids. V dropped 6 bases and J dropped 6; count of bases not matched to a gene: 15. The CDR3 loop is CSAPRASGIMDTQYF. The CDR3 nucleotides read TGCAGTGCGCCTCGGGCTAGCGGAATTATGGATACGCAGTATTTT.

This rearrangement joins TRBV7-8 to TRBJ1-1; TRBD1 matches at 8 bases. Germline values: CDR1 SGHVS, CDR2 FQNEAQ. J gave up 2 bases and V 6 bases, and 11 bases lay outside the gene matches. The CDR3 has 16 amino acids. The CDR3 spells CASRVNLDRGNTEAFF. In DNA, the CDR3 is TGTGCCAGCAGAGTAAACCTCGACAGGGGCAACACTGAAGCTTTCTTT. Full variable domain (missing parts from reference TRBV7-8 and TRBJ1-1): GAGVSQSPRYKVAKRGQDVALRCDPISGHVSLFWYQQALGQGPEFLTYFQNEAQLDKSGLPSDRFFAERPEGSVSTLKIQRTQQEDSAVYLCASRVNLDRGNTEAFFGQGTRLTVV.

This chain connects TRBV19 to TRBJ2-2; 8 bases agree with TRBD1. V lost 0 bases and J lost 5; bases outside the gene matches: 2. The CDR3 spans 15 residues. Germline assignment: CDR1 LNHDA and CDR2 SQIVND (reference sequence). As DNA, the CDR3 is TGTGCCAGTAGTATAGAGGACAGGGCAACCGGGGAGCTGTTTTTT. This encodes CASSIEDRATGELFF.